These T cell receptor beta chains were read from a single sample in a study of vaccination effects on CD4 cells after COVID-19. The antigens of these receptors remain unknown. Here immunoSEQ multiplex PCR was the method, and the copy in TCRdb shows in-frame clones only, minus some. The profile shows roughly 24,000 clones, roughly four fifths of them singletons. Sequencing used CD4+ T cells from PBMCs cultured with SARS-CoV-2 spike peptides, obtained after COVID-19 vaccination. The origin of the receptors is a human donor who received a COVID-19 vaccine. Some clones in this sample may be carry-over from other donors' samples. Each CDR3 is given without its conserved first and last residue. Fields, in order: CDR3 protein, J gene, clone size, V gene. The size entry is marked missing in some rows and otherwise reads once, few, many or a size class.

CDR3: ASSILGTGTSNYGYT
J: TRBJ1-2
size: -
V: TRBV19

CDR3: ATYRVEATEAF
J: TRBJ1-1
size: -
V: TRBV12-3/TRBV12-4

CDR3: ASSSTGARRNQPQH
J: TRBJ1-5
size: -
V: TRBV6-4

CDR3: ATRGQSTDTQY
J: TRBJ2-3
size: -
V: TRBV2

CDR3: ATSDSPGTGAGNTIY
J: TRBJ1-3
size: -
V: TRBV24-1

CDR3: ASSLPDGGLREAF
J: TRBJ1-1
size: -
V: TRBV28

CDR3: AIPRTAVAGNTGELF
J: TRBJ2-2
size: -
V: TRBV10-3

CDR3: ASSPRGQGPYNEQF
J: TRBJ2-1
size: -
V: TRBV9

CDR3: ASSATSGVETQY
J: TRBJ2-5
size: -
V: TRBV9

CDR3: ASRTGPYGYT
J: TRBJ1-2
size: -
V: TRBV12-3/TRBV12-4

CDR3: ASSANRQETQY
J: TRBJ2-5
size: -
V: TRBV2

CDR3: ASSPSGVYSNQPQH
J: TRBJ1-5
size: once
V: TRBV18

CDR3: ASSLAAARTDTQY
J: TRBJ2-3
size: -
V: TRBV7-2

CDR3: ASSLDSGGRYTGELF
J: TRBJ2-2
size: -
V: TRBV3-1/TRBV3-2

CDR3: ATSDFGVGELF
J: TRBJ2-2
size: -
V: TRBV24-1

CDR3: ASRYGDQPQH
J: TRBJ1-5
size: -
V: TRBV12-3/TRBV12-4

CDR3: ASRLTSGNIKETQY
J: TRBJ2-5
size: -
V: TRBV2

CDR3: SVGEYGYT
J: TRBJ1-2
size: few
V: TRBV29-1

CDR3: ASRITGARNQPQH
J: TRBJ1-5
size: -
V: TRBV28

CDR3: ASRLTGVAGELF
J: TRBJ2-2
size: few
V: TRBV6-6

CDR3: ASSLASTGALNYGYT
J: TRBJ1-2
size: few
V: TRBV5-1

CDR3: ASTSRAGGRAEAF
J: TRBJ1-1
size: -
V: TRBV6-5

CDR3: ASSLEEGIYTEAF
J: TRBJ1-1
size: -
V: TRBV5-4

CDR3: ASSIGGGNNSPLH
J: TRBJ1-6
size: -
V: TRBV19

CDR3: ASSRTTGGFGNEKLF
J: TRBJ1-4
size: -
V: TRBV5-8

CDR3: ASSPRQDNEQF
J: TRBJ2-1
size: -
V: TRBV18

CDR3: ASSPDRGRRGNTEAF
J: TRBJ1-1
size: -
V: TRBV4-1

CDR3: ASSPFHSGETQY
J: TRBJ2-5
size: -
V: TRBV5-1

CDR3: ASRSRGNQPQH
J: TRBJ1-5
size: -
V: TRBV6-5

CDR3: ASSFGTEFNQPQH
J: TRBJ1-5
size: -
V: TRBV18

CDR3: SVDSPSTDTQY
J: TRBJ2-3
size: once
V: TRBV29-1

CDR3: ASSLTGSGGAKNIQY
J: TRBJ2-4
size: -
V: TRBV7-3

CDR3: ASSEILAGALEQF
J: TRBJ2-1
size: -
V: TRBV6-1

CDR3: ASVRQGVGNTIY
J: TRBJ1-3
size: -
V: TRBV12-5

CDR3: ASSEYTTYFSASGGSETQY
J: TRBJ2-5
size: -
V: TRBV2

CDR3: ASSLAKTGNTGELF
J: TRBJ2-2
size: -
V: TRBV5-1

CDR3: ASSFSYRGQEKLF
J: TRBJ1-4
size: -
V: TRBV27

CDR3: ASSVAADTQY
J: TRBJ2-3
size: -
V: TRBV9

CDR3: SVVGRGGQETQY
J: TRBJ2-5
size: -
V: TRBV29-1

CDR3: ASSPSDVRGYQAF
J: TRBJ1-1
size: -
V: TRBV18

CDR3: ASARGTTGYNEKLF
J: TRBJ1-4
size: -
V: TRBV5-1

CDR3: AGQPGLAGTDTQY
J: TRBJ2-3
size: -
V: TRBV19

CDR3: ASSRTDLAF
J: TRBJ1-1
size: -
V: TRBV28

CDR3: ASSLGTGVQETQY
J: TRBJ2-5
size: -
V: TRBV7-7

CDR3: ASSQAGYGYT
J: TRBJ1-2
size: -
V: TRBV4-1

CDR3: ATSDFQGGRETQY
J: TRBJ2-5
size: -
V: TRBV24-1

CDR3: ASSQARQGQPQH
J: TRBJ1-5
size: -
V: TRBV4-1

CDR3: ATSEPRQGGEKLF
J: TRBJ1-4
size: -
V: TRBV24-1

CDR3: ASSQDPGVGNQPQH
J: TRBJ1-5
size: -
V: TRBV4-2